This entry lists 2 T cell receptor beta chains sequenced from one sample in a study of neurological immune-mediated disorders. TCRdb ran MiXCR on the 5' RACE reads and lists one entry per CDR3 protein. The data contain tens of thousands of distinct CDR3 sequences, 12% to 15% of them singletons. Sequencing was done on a sample of PBMCs. These receptor sequences come from a woman in her forties or fifties with HTLV-1-associated myelopathy (HAM/TSP).

This clonotype appeared many times. The CDR3 DNA reads TGCAGGCTAGGGCGGGGGGGCATAGAGACCCAGTACTTC. This translates into CRLGRGGIETQYF. V is TRBV20-1 and J is TRBJ2-5; 9 bases are a match to TRBD2. The length of the CDR3 is 13 residues. The V gene's germline CDR1 is DFQATT and CDR2 SNEGSKA (reference sequence).

This clonotype was detected many times. J is TRBJ2-1 and V is TRBV20-1; TRBD1 agrees at 9 bases. Looked up from germline, CDR1 is DFQATT and CDR2 is SNEGSKA (reference sequence). The CDR3 totals 17 residues. J lost 8 bases, V lost 1 base, and 15 bases had no gene match. CDR3 in DNA: TGCAGTGCTAGAGGGGGGACCCGAAGAGGGACAGGGTATGAGCAGTTCTTC. This encodes CSARGGTRRGTGYEQFF.